A selection of T cell receptor beta chains follows, all from one sample in a study of regulatory T cells in long-lasting Graves disease. TCRdb independently ran MiXCR on the multiplex PCR reads; one entry per CDR3 protein. The sample holds 550,000 to 600,000 distinct CDR3 sequences; around 16% are singletons and the top ten take around 11%. Separately, the same data were catalogued under a study of T cells in Graves' hyperthyroidism and ophthalmopathy.

The sample here was peripheral blood mononuclear cells (PBMCs), taken at new diagnosis, from a patient treated with antithyroid drugs. These receptors were collected from a man aged 18 to 30 with Graves disease. CDR3s include the opening cysteine and the closing phenylalanine or tryptophan. Each record gives: clone size, D gene, V gene, J gene, CDR3 protein, CDR3 DNA. D genes are given only for firm matches. Expanded clones are given a class, and other clones once, few, many or no size at all.

>few|TRBD1|TRBV18|TRBJ1-5
CASSPINSGQGNQPQHF
TGTGCCAGCTCACCAATTAATTCGGGACAGGGCAATCAGCCCCAGCATTTT
>.|.|TRBV27|TRBJ2-4
CASSPRGMVLGKNIQYF
TGTGCCAGCAGCCCCCGGGGGATGGTCTTGGGCAAAAACATTCAGTACTTC
>.|TRBD1|TRBV6-1|TRBJ2-2
CASRVRPGQGNTGELFF
TGTGCCAGCAGAGTAAGACCGGGACAGGGGAACACCGGGGAGCTGTTTTTT
>.|TRBD2|TRBV6-1|TRBJ2-2
CASSELAGATGELFF
TGTGCCAGCAGTGAACTAGCGGGAGCCACCGGGGAGCTGTTTTTT
>many|.|TRBV20-1|TRBJ2-7
CSASREVREQYF
TGCAGTGCTAGCAGGGAGGTGAGGGAGCAGTACTTC
>few|.|TRBV5-1|TRBJ1-6
CASSSRGQDNSPLHF
TGCGCCAGCAGCTCCCGTGGTCAGGATAATTCACCCCTCCACTTT
>many|TRBD2|TRBV12-3/TRBV12-4|TRBJ2-1
CASSSGTRYREQFF
TGTGCCAGCAGCTCCGGGACTAGATATCGTGAGCAGTTCTTC
>few|.|TRBV11-2|TRBJ2-1
CASSLVRGSYIEQFF
TGTGCCAGCAGCTTAGTGAGGGGATCTTACATTGAGCAGTTCTTC
>few|TRBD2|TRBV5-1|TRBJ2-2
CASSPGLAGAKTGELFF
TGCGCCAGCAGCCCGGGACTAGCGGGAGCAAAAACCGGGGAGCTGTTTTTT
>few|.|TRBV12-3/TRBV12-4|TRBJ2-1
CASSSWQASEDEQLF
TGTGCCAGCAGTTCTTGGCAGGCCTCGGAGGATGAGCAGCTCTTC
>many|TRBD1|TRBV28|TRBJ2-1
CASSLIRETGDNEQFF
TGTGCCAGCAGTTTAATTCGTGAGACAGGGGACAATGAGCAGTTCTTC
>many|TRBD2|TRBV6-1|TRBJ2-7
CASSGGTSKQYF
TGTGCCAGCAGTGGGGGGACTAGCAAGCAGTACTTC
>.|TRBD2|TRBV19|TRBJ2-1
CASSPEPSGRRFF
TGTGCCAGTAGCCCCGAACCTAGCGGGAGGAGGTTCTTC
>many|TRBD1|TRBV2|TRBJ2-1
CASSLLGQGAVNEQFF
TGTGCCAGCAGCCTCCTAGGACAGGGGGCCGTCAATGAGCAGTTCTTC
>.|.|TRBV5-4|TRBJ1-1
CASSLEGGRNTEAFF
TGTGCCAGCAGCTTGGAGGGGGGCCGAAACACTGAAGCTTTCTTT
>many|.|TRBV20-1|TRBJ1-1
CSASEGITEAFF
TGCAGTGCTAGCGAGGGGATCACTGAAGCTTTCTTT
>many|TRBD2|TRBV20-1|TRBJ2-1
CSAPGGLAGYNEQFF
TGCAGTGCCCCGGGAGGACTAGCGGGCTACAATGAGCAGTTCTTC
>.|.|TRBV20-1|TRBJ1-4
CSASPGPPLTNEKLFF
TGCAGTGCCAGCCCGGGACCCCCGCTAACTAATGAAAAACTGTTTTTT
>few|.|TRBV19|TRBJ1-1
CASRGIQWTEAFF
TGTGCCAGTAGGGGAATTCAGTGGACTGAAGCTTTCTTT
>.|TRBD1|TRBV6-5|TRBJ2-5
CASSYLGQSETQYF
TGTGCCAGCAGTTACCTGGGACAGTCGGAGACCCAGTACTTC
>few|TRBD2|TRBV28|TRBJ2-3
CASSFVVLAGGVSTDTQYF
TGTGCCAGCAGTTTCGTGGTACTAGCGGGGGGGGTTAGCACAGATACGCAGTATTTT
>many|TRBD2|TRBV28|TRBJ2-1
CASSLKGLAENNEQFF
TGTGCCAGCAGTTTAAAGGGACTAGCAGAAAACAATGAGCAGTTCTTC
>many|TRBD2|TRBV9|TRBJ2-1
CASSTGLHNEQFF
TGTGCCAGCAGCACGGGACTACACAATGAGCAGTTCTTC
>.|.|TRBV27|TRBJ1-2
CASSPRTAIYGYTF
TGTGCCAGCAGTCCCCGGACAGCAATCTATGGCTACACCTTC
>many|TRBD2|TRBV3-1|TRBJ2-1
CASSQGLAGVGYEQFF
TGTGCCAGCAGCCAAGGTTTAGCGGGAGTGGGGTATGAGCAGTTCTTC
>.|TRBD2|TRBV27|TRBJ2-1
CASKVGAGVRYNEQFF
TGTGCCAGCAAAGTGGGAGCGGGAGTTAGGTACAATGAGCAGTTCTTC
>many|.|TRBV11-1|TRBJ2-7
CASSPRLGGGSSYEQYF
TGTGCCAGCAGCCCCCGGTTGGGGGGCGGGAGCTCCTACGAGCAGTACTTC
>.|.|TRBV27|TRBJ1-5
CASAPTPVKRDQPQHF
TGTGCCAGCGCCCCAACCCCGGTGAAACGGGATCAGCCCCAGCATTTT